The TCR beta chain described here comes from a study of regulatory T cells in long-lasting Graves disease. Stated time point: newly diagnosed GD, antithyroid drugs for less than 3 months. Construction of the TCR library relied on RNA isolated from PBMCs. The study, taken as a whole, reports: The number of shared public clonotypes was higher in persistent patients (more than 2,500) than new patients (over 900). Persistent Graves' disease cases displayed lower TCR diversity than newly diagnosed ones.

The CDR3 has 15 residues. V was pared by 0 bases and J by 9 bases, with 18 bases between. Germline CDR1 is MNHEY and CDR2 is SVGEGT. Combining iRepertoire HTBI primers with Arm-PCR of CDR3 regions, the authors built TCR beta libraries. TCRdb reanalysed the multiplex PCR reads using MiXCR and keeps one entry per CDR3 protein. The sample carries some 410,000 distinct CDR3 sequences, roughly 15% recorded once. This clonotype showed up many times. Its target is not known. The data also belong to a second study, concerning T cells in Graves' hyperthyroidism and ophthalmopathy. Turning to that study: If no ophthalmopathy progression occurred within 18 months, Graves' hyperthyroidism was stable.

The material sequenced was peripheral blood mononuclear cells (PBMCs), taken at new diagnosis, from a patient treated with antithyroid drugs. The genes are TRBV6-2 or TRBV6-3 and TRBJ2-7; a weak D match, TRBD2 (5 bases). This clonotype was obtained from a woman in her thirties with Graves disease. This CDR3 is CASSYSITPSRGQYF. CDR3 bases: TGTGCCAGCAGTTACTCGATCACCCCGAGCCGGGGGCAGTACTTC.